The 25 T cell receptor beta chains below come from one sample, sequenced in a study of blood T cell repertoires in COVID-19. The table came from immunoSEQ multiplex PCR; TCRdb's copy has only in-frame clones and leaves some out. The sample lists more than 95,000 clones; about 74% were seen once. The sequenced sample was peripheral blood. The receptor source for this set is a man between 70 and 80 years old with acute or convalescent COVID-19.

In the case of this clone: This sample also contains other DNA sequences that code for the same CDR3. V usage is TRBV7-2 and J usage is TRBJ1-1; D not resolved. Trimming removed 2 bases at V and 3 bases at J, with 10 bases between. Germline CDR1 is SGHTA and CDR2 is FQGNSA. There are 14 residues in the CDR3. In DNA, the CDR3 is TGTGCCAGCAGCTTATCACCGGGAGACACTGAAGCTTTCTTT. Amino acid sequence: CASSLSPGDTEAFF.

The chain carries TRBV29-1 and TRBJ1-4, with D unresolved. The germline CDR1 and CDR2 sequences are SQVTM and ANQGSEA. The CDR3 runs to 12 residues. V was cut by 5 bases and J by 10 bases, with 14 bases left in between. CDR3 in DNA: TGCAGCGTTTCCCCCCCGGCAGGAAAACTGTTTTTT. Amino acids: CSVSPPAGKLFF.

The gene calls are TRBV5-8 and TRBJ2-5, with 11 nucleotides matching TRBD1. Germline V lookup: CDR1 SGHTS, CDR2 YDEGEE. J was trimmed by 5 bases and V by 4 bases; bases with no gene match: 7. CDR3 length equals 15 residues. Here the CDR3 DNA reads TGTGCCAGCAGCCCCTGGACAGGGGGCCGGGAGACCCAGTACTTC. Amino acid sequence: CASSPWTGGRETQYF.

The sample holds one count of this clone. V and J are TRBV18 and TRBJ2-2; perhaps TRBD2 as D (6 bases). Trimming shortened V by 2 bases and J by 4 bases, and 14 bases separated the two germline ends. This CDR3 spans 16 amino acids. The germline V gene encodes CDR1 KGHSH and CDR2 LQKENI. CDR3: CASSPITGAVTGELFF. CDR3 nucleotides: TGTGCCAGCTCACCAATCACGGGAGCGGTCACCGGGGAGCTGTTTTTT. Full variable domain (remainder filled in from reference TRBV18 and TRBJ2-2): NAGVMQNPRHLVRRRGQEARLRCSPMKGHSHVYWYRQLPEEGLKFMVYLQKENIIDESGMPKERFSAEFPKEGPSILRIQQVVRGDSAAYFCASSPITGAVTGELFFGEGSRLTVL.

The rearrangement links TRBV6-1 to TRBJ2-2; TRBD1 matches 8 bases. Germline CDR1 is MNHNS and CDR2 is SASEGT. The CDR3 extends over 16 amino acids. The J segment lost 0 bases and the V segment lost 4 bases, leaving 4 bases of the junction unmatched. The CDR3 loop is CASSGQGPPNTGELFF. The CDR3 coding sequence is TGTGCCAGCAGTGGACAGGGGCCGCCGAACACCGGGGAGCTGTTTTTT.

This clone has a single count. The chain links TRBV6-5 to TRBJ1-1; possibly TRBD1 for D (6 bases). Germline V CDR1 and CDR2: MNHEY, SVGAGI. The CDR3 covers 14 residues. Between the trimmed V and J ends, which lost 2 bases and 0 bases, there was a span of 7 bases. The CDR3: CASSYDRMNTEAFF. CDR3 sequence (DNA): TGTGCCAGCAGTTACGACAGGATGAACACTGAAGCTTTCTTT.

The chain recombines TRBV18 with TRBJ2-5, with TRBD1 matching 7 bases. There are 15 residues in the CDR3. CDR1 is KGHSH and CDR2 is LQKENI in the germline V gene. J gave up 2 bases and V 3 bases, and 6 bases lay outside the gene matches. This CDR3 is CASSPSDRKQETQYF. CDR3 DNA: TGTGCCAGCTCACCCTCGGACAGGAAACAAGAGACCCAGTACTTC.

The chain carries TRBV5-1 and TRBJ1-1, with a tentative D call TRBD1 (5 bases). Trimming removed 7 bases at V and 5 bases at J, with 18 bases between. This CDR3 contains 14 residues. Per the germline V gene, CDR1 is SGHRS and CDR2 is YFSETQ. CDR3 sequence (DNA): TGCGCCAGCGGATACCAGGGAGGAGGAACTGAAGCTTTCTTT. Its translation: CASGYQGGGTEAFF.

The CDR3 DNA follows: TGTGCCAGTAGTTTGCAGGGAAGGGGAGCTTTCTTT. Protein product: CASSLQGRGAFF. The chain combines TRBV19 with TRBJ1-1, with a weak D call TRBD1 (5 bases). Germline CDR1 and CDR2: LNHDA and SQIVND (reference sequence). CDR3 length equals 12 residues. Trimming removed 5 bases at V and 10 bases at J, with 14 bases between.

The chain has TRBV18 and TRBJ2-2; TRBD2 aligns across 9 bases. The germline V gene encodes CDR1 KGHSH and CDR2 LQKENI. This CDR3 is 16 amino acids long. The J segment lost 4 bases and the V segment lost 3 bases, leaving 6 bases of the junction unmatched. The CDR3 protein is CASSPRATSGTGELFF. CDR3 DNA: TGTGCCAGCTCACCCCGCGCGACTAGCGGCACCGGGGAGCTGTTTTTT.

This rearrangement joins TRBV28 to TRBJ1-5, with 7 bases aligning to TRBD1. V was pared by 2 bases and J by 2 bases, with 3 bases of the junction left unmatched. The CDR3 has 15 residues. Germline CDR1 is MDHEN and CDR2 is SYDVKM. CDR3 protein: CASSLEGAGNQPQHF. The CDR3 DNA reads TGTGCCAGCAGTTTAGAGGGGGCAGGCAATCAGCCCCAGCATTTT.

This sequence joins TRBV24-1 and TRBJ2-5; D gene ambiguous. This CDR3 contains 11 residues. Per germline, CDR1 KGHDR and CDR2 SFDVKD. V lost 6 bases and J lost 5, with 6 bases in between. This chain's CDR3 is CATSYLETQYF. CDR3 bases: TGTGCCACCAGTTATCTGGAGACCCAGTACTTC.

The V and J genes are TRBV25-1 and TRBJ2-7; 14 nucleotides line up with TRBD2. Germline CDR1 MGHDK, CDR2 SYGVNS. This CDR3 region has 16 residues. Losses at the gene ends were 1 base for V and 4 bases for J; bases not matched to a gene: 3. The CDR3 is CASSESGTSGSYEQYF. The CDR3 region has the DNA TGTGCCAGCAGTGAATCTGGGACTAGCGGGAGTTACGAGCAGTACTTC.

The chain links TRBV2 to TRBJ2-3; 10 positions match TRBD1. Germline V gives CDR1 SNHLY, CDR2 FYNNEI. Losses at the gene ends were 6 bases for V and 4 bases for J; bases not matched to a gene: 4. The CDR3 loop spans 14 amino acids. In DNA, the CDR3 is TGTGCCAGCAGGGATGGACAGGGGGCAGATACGCAGTATTTT. Amino acid sequence: CASRDGQGADTQYF.

The sample holds one count of this clone. This chain uses TRBV10-2 with TRBJ2-1, with D perhaps matching TRBD1 (6 bases). V gave up 4 bases and J gave up 1 base, with 11 bases separating them. Germline CDR1 WSHSY, CDR2 SAAADI. The CDR3 has 15 residues. The DNA for the CDR3 is TGCGCCAGCAGTGTGGGACACGGGTCCTACAATGAGCAGTTCTTC. Its translation is CASSVGHGSYNEQFF.

V usage is TRBV7-6 and J usage is TRBJ2-7; 8 nucleotides line up with TRBD1. The CDR3 runs 15 residues. Germline CDR1 reads SGHVS; CDR2 reads FNYEAQ. V shed 5 bases and J 2 bases; nucleotides not matched to a gene: 8. Here the CDR3 reads CASSPAPGQAYEQYF. The CDR3 DNA follows: TGTGCCAGCAGCCCCGCACCGGGACAGGCCTACGAGCAGTACTTC.

This chain uses TRBV6-1 with TRBJ1-1, with 12 positions matching TRBD1. V gave up 6 bases and J gave up 4 bases; unmatched junction bases: 6. CDR1 is MNHNS and CDR2 is SASEGT in the germline V gene. CDR3 length: 15 residues. The CDR3 coding sequence is TGTGCCAGCAGGCCGGGACAGGGGGCTGGCACTGAAGCTTTCTTT. Translating gives CASRPGQGAGTEAFF.

The chain employs TRBV6-2 or TRBV6-3 and TRBJ2-3, with TRBD2 identical over 8 bases. Losses at the gene ends were 2 bases for V and 2 bases for J; bases not matched to a gene: 6. This CDR3 is built from 16 residues. Germline CDR1 is MNHEY and CDR2 is SVGEGT. This chain's CDR3 is CASSYSLAGYTDTQYF. In nucleotides, the CDR3 is TGTGCCAGCAGTTACAGCCTAGCGGGTTACACAGATACGCAGTATTTT.

This clone was counted once. The chain is built from TRBV12-5 and TRBJ2-7; 7 bases are a match to TRBD1. With V trimmed by 6 bases and J by 2 bases, 4 bases remained unmatched. The germline V gene encodes CDR1 LGHNT and CDR2 FRNRAP. This CDR3 spans 13 amino acids. This CDR3 is CASGGTVAYEQYF. The CDR3 bases are TGTGCTAGTGGGGGGACAGTTGCCTACGAGCAGTACTTC.

The rearrangement joins TRBV9 to TRBJ1-2; a possible D gene is TRBD1 (5 bases). CDR1 and CDR2 from the germline V gene are SGDLS and YYNGEE. Trimming took 2 bases from V and 2 from J, leaving 13 bases between them. The CDR3 covers 15 residues. CDR3 protein: CASSVGPRENYGYTF. CDR3 sequence (DNA): TGTGCCAGCAGCGTGGGACCGCGGGAAAACTATGGCTACACCTTC.

V gene TRBV30 combines with J gene TRBJ2-3; TRBD2 is a possible D gene (6 bases). This CDR3 comprises 13 residues. Trimming stripped 2 bases from V and 1 base from J, with 7 bases between. Germline V gives CDR1 GTSNPN, CDR2 SVGIG (reference sequence). In DNA form, the CDR3 reads TGTGCCTGGAGTACGGGGGGCACAGATACGCAGTATTTT. It specifies CAWSTGGTDTQYF.

There are a few counts of this clone. This sequence joins TRBV29-1 and TRBJ1-1; 9 nucleotides match TRBD1. The CDR3 covers 12 residues. V lost 7 bases, J lost 8 bases, and 8 bases stayed unmatched. Germline lookup yields CDR1 SQVTM and CDR2 ANQGSEA. DNA of the CDR3: TGCAGCGCAGGACAGGGGACGGGGGAAGCTTTCTTT. Translating it yields CSAGQGTGEAFF.

This clone was counted a single time. V is TRBV28 and J is TRBJ2-3; 10 nucleotides align to TRBD2. V lost 2 bases to trimming and J lost 4 bases; unmatched junction nucleotides: 9. This CDR3 has 17 residues. CDR1 and CDR2 (germline): MDHEN, SYDVKM. CDR3 region: CASSLPGTSVFPDTQYF. CDR3 nucleotides: TGTGCCAGCAGTTTACCTGGGACTAGCGTCTTCCCAGATACGCAGTATTTT.

The J gene is TRBJ2-5, the V gene TRBV7-3; TRBD1 matches at 11 bases. Germline lookup yields CDR1 SGHTA and CDR2 FQGTGA. Trimming at V came to 5 bases and at J to 0 bases, leaving 8 bases not matched to a gene. The CDR3 contains 17 residues. The chain's CDR3 is CASSPGWDRGYQETQYF. For the CDR3, the DNA is TGTGCCAGCAGCCCAGGGTGGGACAGGGGGTACCAAGAGACCCAGTACTTC.

This clone was detected a few times. The V call is TRBV7-3, the J call TRBJ1-1; no reliable D call. Germline V gene sequence: CDR1 SGHTA, CDR2 FQGTGA. The CDR3 covers 13 residues. The V end was cut by 0 bases, the J end by 2 bases, with 4 bases between. Written as DNA, the CDR3 is TGTGCCAGCAGCTTAACCCCTAACACTGAAGCTTTCTTT. Its protein product is CASSLTPNTEAFF.